This T cell receptor beta chain appears in the sequencing data of a study of HIV-infected patients and healthy controls. Trimming removed 5 bases at V and 2 bases at J, with 13 bases between. The CDR3 is 14 amino acids. Germline CDR1 SEHNR, CDR2 FQNEAQ (reference sequence). 400 to 550 ng RNA was reverse transcribed with alpha and beta constant-region primers. Alpha and beta chain libraries were made separately by chain-specific third strand synthesis with multiplexing indices. A 12-nucleotide barcode per molecule came from two concatenated random hexamers added pre-amplification. TCRdb redid the calling of the 5' RACE reads with MiXCR, one entry per CDR3 protein. Of 18,000 or so distinct CDR3 sequences listed, 10% are singletons. The repertoire came from unfractionated whole blood and reflected all unsorted peripheral T cells. Relative to its sample, this clonotype is medium-sized.

Sequencing input: blood. The V gene is TRBV7-9, the J gene TRBJ2-7; the D gene is possibly TRBD1 (6 bases). The receptor was isolated from an adult in good health. CDR3 DNA sequence: TGTGCCAGCAGCCAACAGGGTGGGCCCTACGAGCAGTACTTC. Translating gives CASSQQGGPYEQYF.